Shown below are 15 T cell receptor beta chains from a single sample sequenced in a study of blood T cell repertoires in COVID-19. The repertoire was sequenced with immunoSEQ multiplex PCR; TCRdb's copy has only in-frame clones and lacks some. The table records over 130,000 clones, roughly four fifths of them present only once. The material sequenced was peripheral blood. Receptors originate from an elderly woman with acute or convalescent COVID-19.

The rearrangement links TRBV19 to TRBJ2-3, with a weak D call TRBD1 (5 bases). Germline CDR1 reads LNHDA; CDR2 reads SQIVND (reference sequence). This CDR3 spans 14 amino acids. Trimming shortened V by 3 bases and J by 5 bases, and 12 bases separated the two germline ends. The CDR3 here is CASSIRVGLDTQYF. The CDR3, as DNA: TGTGCCAGTAGTATCAGGGTGGGTTTAGATACGCAGTATTTT.

DNA for the CDR3: TGTGCCATCAGCGCCGGGACTACCCAAGAGACCCAGTACTTC. It codes for CAISAGTTQETQYF. V usage is TRBV10-3 and J usage is TRBJ2-5; 7 positions agree with TRBD2. This CDR3 contains 14 residues. The V gene's germline CDR1 is ENHRY and CDR2 SYGVKD. V gave up 6 bases and J gave up 1 base; unmatched junction bases: 5.

This clone was observed once. The V call is TRBV29-1, the J call TRBJ1-1; a weak D match, TRBD1 (6 bases). Germline CDR1 and CDR2: SQVTM and ANQGSEA. The CDR3 has 14 residues. V was cut by 3 bases and J by 5 bases, with 16 bases left in between. The CDR3 spells CSVDRGAPGTEAFF. The CDR3 DNA is TGCAGCGTTGATCGGGGGGCGCCGGGTACTGAAGCTTTCTTT.

This clone has only one observation. V gene TRBV6-6 combines with J gene TRBJ2-5, with TRBD1 matching over 12 bases. This CDR3 is 15 amino acids long. J lost 5 bases, V lost 5 bases, and 6 bases had no gene match. Germline lookup yields CDR1 MNHNY and CDR2 SVGAGI (reference sequence). The CDR3 coding sequence is TGTGCCAGCAGTCACGGGACAGGGGGCCGGGAGACCCAGTACTTC. As protein: CASSHGTGGRETQYF.

The CDR3 sequence is CASSLGSGRTGETQYF. The CDR3 nucleotides read TGCGCCAGCAGCTTGGGTAGCGGGAGGACGGGGGAGACCCAGTACTTC. The rearrangement uses TRBV5-1 and TRBJ2-5, with 10 bases lining up with TRBD2. The V gene's germline CDR1 is SGHRS and CDR2 YFSETQ. The CDR3 contains 16 residues. J lost 5 bases, V lost 0 bases, and 7 bases had no gene match.

The gene calls are TRBV27 and TRBJ2-7, with TRBD2 matching over 8 bases. In germline, CDR1 is MNHEY, CDR2 SMNVEV (reference sequence). V shed 1 base and J 2 bases; nucleotides not matched to a gene: 7. The CDR3 sequence is 16 residues long. CDR3 nucleotides: TGTGCCAGCAGTTTATTCGGCCGGGAGGGGACCTACGAGCAGTACTTC. The encoded protein is CASSLFGREGTYEQYF.

The V call is TRBV5-1, the J call TRBJ2-5, with 9 bases matching TRBD2. The CDR3 has 15 residues. Germline CDR1 reads SGHRS; CDR2 reads YFSETQ. V was pared by 1 base and J by 5 bases, with 6 bases of the junction left unmatched. CDR3 nucleotide sequence: TGCGCCAGCAGCTTGTGGCGGGGGGGATTTGAGACCCAGTACTTC. This encodes CASSLWRGGFETQYF.

This sequence joins TRBV10-3 and TRBJ2-2, with 12 positions matching TRBD2. Germline loops: CDR1 ENHRY, CDR2 SYGVKD. The CDR3 is made up of 17 amino acids. The trim removed 4 bases at V and 4 bases at J, leaving 7 bases unmatched. CDR3 protein: CAISGGLAGQGTGELFF. DNA of the CDR3: TGTGCCATCAGTGGGGGACTAGCGGGCCAAGGCACCGGGGAGCTGTTTTTT.

The rearrangement links TRBV3-1 (or the pseudogene TRBV3-2) to TRBJ2-3; TRBD2 matches at 7 bases. The CDR3 spans 16 residues. Trimming cost V 0 bases and J 1 base; bases outside gene matches: 4. Germline CDR1 LGHDT, CDR2 YNNKEL (reference sequence). CDR3 coding DNA: TGTGCCAGCAGCCAAGACGCGGGGGAGCGCACAGATACGCAGTATTTT. This gives the protein CASSQDAGERTDTQYF.

The V call is TRBV29-1, the J call TRBJ1-1, with a weak D call TRBD1 (6 bases). Germline V lookup: CDR1 SQVTM, CDR2 ANQGSEA. The CDR3 is 13 residues long. The V end was cut by 6 bases, the J end by 3 bases, with 14 bases between. This CDR3 is CSVAGAADTEAFF. The CDR3 coding sequence is TGCAGCGTCGCAGGGGCGGCGGACACTGAAGCTTTCTTT.

The chain has TRBV4-1 and TRBJ1-1, with D possibly being TRBD1 (6 bases). V lost 0 bases and J 4 bases, leaving 18 bases between the germline ends. This CDR3 region has 17 residues. Germline V gene sequence: CDR1 MGHRA, CDR2 YSYEKL. CDR3 DNA: TGCGCCAGCAGCCAAGATGGTACAGGGTCTGGCGGCACTGAAGCTTTCTTT. Protein sequence: CASSQDGTGSGGTEAFF.

The chain is built from TRBV28 and TRBJ1-2; 12 bases are a match to TRBD1. Germline V gene sequence: CDR1 MDHEN, CDR2 SYDVKM. The CDR3 is 16 amino acids. V lost 2 bases and J lost 4; bases outside the gene matches: 5. Written as DNA, the CDR3 is TGTGCCAGCAGTTTAGGGACAGGGGGCGTCGGCTATGGCTACACCTTC. This encodes CASSLGTGGVGYGYTF.

The chain carries TRBV9 and TRBJ2-2; TRBD1 aligns across 11 bases. The J segment lost 2 bases and the V segment lost 2 bases, leaving 5 bases of the junction unmatched. CDR1 SGDLS and CDR2 YYNGEE come from the germline V gene. This CDR3 contains 17 residues. The CDR3 DNA is TGTGCCAGCAGCGTCTGGACAGGGGGCTTAAACACCGGGGAGCTGTTTTTT. Its protein is CASSVWTGGLNTGELFF.

The chain uses TRBV2 and TRBJ1-1, with a weak D call TRBD1 (6 bases). This CDR3 is 13 amino acids long. Trimming cost V 6 bases and J 4 bases, with 12 bases left between them. Germline CDR1 SNHLY, CDR2 FYNNEI. As DNA, the CDR3 is TGTGCCAGCAGGATAGGGGGTGGCACTGAAGCTTTCTTT. Protein: CASRIGGGTEAFF.

The genes are TRBV9 and TRBJ2-7; TRBD2 might be the D (6 bases). V lost 2 bases and J 4 bases, leaving 13 bases between the germline ends. CDR3 length: 14 amino acids. Germline V gene data show CDR1 as SGDLS and CDR2 as YYNGEE. The CDR3, as DNA: TGTGCCAGCAGCGTGGCGGGGACCTCTTACGAGCAGTACTTC. This translates into CASSVAGTSYEQYF.